Listed below are T cell receptor beta chains from one sample, sequenced in a study of PD-1 blockade in classical Hodgkin lymphoma. The repertoire was sequenced with immunoSEQ multiplex PCR; TCRdb's copy has only in-frame clones and lacks some. Of fewer than 20,000 clones listed, about 90% are singletons. The sequencing sample was made of CD4+ T cells from blood. The receptors derive from a human donor with classical Hodgkin lymphoma. Both conserved end residues are part of each CDR3. Fields, in order: V gene, J gene, CDR3 length, D gene, CDR3 protein, CDR3 DNA. A D gene is named only where the DNA matches it firmly.

v_call: TRBV11-2; j_call: TRBJ2-2; cdr3_length: 14; d_call: NA; cdr3_aa: CASSLQTRGGELFF; cdr3_nt: TGTGCCAGCAGCCTTCAAACGCGGGGCGGGGAGCTGTTTTTT
v_call: TRBV5-6; j_call: TRBJ1-5; cdr3_length: 14; d_call: TRBD1; cdr3_aa: CASSAQGWNQPQHF; cdr3_nt: TGTGCCAGCAGCGCACAGGGGTGGAATCAGCCCCAGCATTTT
v_call: TRBV9; j_call: TRBJ2-1; cdr3_length: 16; d_call: TRBD2; cdr3_aa: CASSVALGLANNEQFF; cdr3_nt: TGTGCCAGCAGCGTAGCTCTGGGACTAGCCAACAATGAGCAGTTCTTC
v_call: TRBV2; j_call: TRBJ1-3; cdr3_length: 15; d_call: NA; cdr3_aa: CASSVGGRSGNTIYF; cdr3_nt: TGTGCCAGCAGTGTGGGGGGGAGGTCTGGAAACACCATATATTTT
v_call: TRBV11-3; j_call: TRBJ2-7; cdr3_length: 14; d_call: NA; cdr3_aa: CASSLDTGTYEQYF; cdr3_nt: TGTGCCAGCAGCTTAGATACAGGGACCTACGAGCAGTACTTC
v_call: TRBV19; j_call: TRBJ2-7; cdr3_length: 21; d_call: NA; cdr3_aa: CASTPTSTELVRAGNSYEQYF; cdr3_nt: TGTGCCAGTACCCCGACCTCGACAGAATTGGTCCGGGCGGGGAACTCCTACGAGCAGTACTTC
v_call: TRBV19; j_call: TRBJ1-1; cdr3_length: 13; d_call: NA; cdr3_aa: CASSFLGQFGAFF; cdr3_nt: TGTGCCAGTAGTTTCCTAGGACAGTTTGGAGCTTTCTTT
v_call: TRBV29-1; j_call: TRBJ1-1; cdr3_length: 14; d_call: NA; cdr3_aa: CSVRAGTPNTEAFF; cdr3_nt: TGCAGCGTTCGTGCCGGGACTCCTAACACTGAAGCTTTCTTT
v_call: TRBV9; j_call: TRBJ2-1; cdr3_length: 19; d_call: TRBD2; cdr3_aa: CASSSGSSGLPINDNEQFF; cdr3_nt: TGTGCCAGCAGCTCAGGGTCTAGCGGGTTACCCATCAATGACAATGAGCAGTTCTTC
v_call: TRBV7-7; j_call: TRBJ2-2; cdr3_length: 14; d_call: NA; cdr3_aa: CASSPFSDTGELFF; cdr3_nt: TGTGCCAGCAGCCCATTCAGCGACACCGGGGAGCTGTTTTTT
v_call: TRBV10-3; j_call: TRBJ1-5; cdr3_length: 12; d_call: NA; cdr3_aa: CAISGSNQPQHF; cdr3_nt: TGTGCCATCAGCGGGAGCAATCAGCCCCAGCATTTT